This entry describes one T cell receptor beta chain. Method: immunoSEQ multiplex PCR; TCRdb's copy keeps in-frame clones and lacks some. The repertoire holds about 1,500,000 clones, with roughly 97% as singletons. This entry comes from a study of shared clonotypes between healthy human individuals. Across the study: Ranging from 18 to 49 in age, donors were a couple of women and a few men.

This CDR3 comprises 15 residues. The ends were cut back, 1 base at V and 4 bases at J, with 12 bases in the middle. Per the germline V gene, CDR1 is SGHTA and CDR2 is FQGNSA. The sequence derives from a man in his thirties or forties in good health. Sequencing was done on a sample of naive CD4+ T cells sorted from blood. This sample's subset: CD45RA+ positively selected. The V gene is TRBV7-2, the J gene TRBJ2-3, with D maybe TRBD2 (5 bases). CDR3 in amino acids: CASSLVFKRADTQYF. The CDR3, as DNA: TGTGCCAGCAGCTTAGTTTTTAAGAGGGCAGATACGCAGTATTTT.